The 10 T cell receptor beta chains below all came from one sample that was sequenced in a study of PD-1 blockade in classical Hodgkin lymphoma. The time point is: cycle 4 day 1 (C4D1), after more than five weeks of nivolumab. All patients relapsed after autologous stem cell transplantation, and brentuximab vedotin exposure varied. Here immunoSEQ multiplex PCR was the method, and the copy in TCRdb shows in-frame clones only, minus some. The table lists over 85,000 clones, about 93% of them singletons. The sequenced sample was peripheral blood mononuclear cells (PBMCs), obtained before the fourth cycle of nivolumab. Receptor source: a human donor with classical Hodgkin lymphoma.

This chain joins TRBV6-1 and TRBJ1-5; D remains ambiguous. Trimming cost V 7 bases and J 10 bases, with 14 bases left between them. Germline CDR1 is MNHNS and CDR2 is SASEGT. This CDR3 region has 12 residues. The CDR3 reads CASIGQVRPQHF. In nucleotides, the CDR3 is TGTGCCAGCATTGGGCAGGTCCGTCCCCAGCATTTT.

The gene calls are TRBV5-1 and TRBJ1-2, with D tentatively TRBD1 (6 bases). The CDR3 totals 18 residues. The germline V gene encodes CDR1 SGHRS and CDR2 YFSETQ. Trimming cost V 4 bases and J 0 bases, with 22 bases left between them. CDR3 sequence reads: CASSHGQSVVRANYGYTF. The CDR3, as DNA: TGCGCCAGCAGCCATGGACAGTCCGTTGTGAGAGCTAACTATGGCTACACCTTC.

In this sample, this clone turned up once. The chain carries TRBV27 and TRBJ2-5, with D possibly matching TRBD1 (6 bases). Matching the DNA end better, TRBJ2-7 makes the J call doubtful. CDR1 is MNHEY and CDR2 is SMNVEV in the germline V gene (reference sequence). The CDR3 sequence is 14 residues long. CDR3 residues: CASTVTGSSYEQYF. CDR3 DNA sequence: TGTGCCAGCACTGTAACAGGGTCCTCCTACGAGCAGTACTTC.

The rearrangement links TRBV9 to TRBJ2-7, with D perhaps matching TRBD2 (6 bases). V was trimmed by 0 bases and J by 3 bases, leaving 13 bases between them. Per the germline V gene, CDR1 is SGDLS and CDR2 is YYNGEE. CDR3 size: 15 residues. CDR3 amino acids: CASSVAGGSYYEQYF. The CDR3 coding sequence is TGTGCCAGCAGCGTAGCTGGAGGGTCCTACTACGAGCAGTACTTC.

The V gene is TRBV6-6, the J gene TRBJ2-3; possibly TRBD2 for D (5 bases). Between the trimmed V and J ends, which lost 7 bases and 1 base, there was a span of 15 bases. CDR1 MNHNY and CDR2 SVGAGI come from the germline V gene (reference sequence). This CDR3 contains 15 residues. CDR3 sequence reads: CASTLEGVGTDTQYF. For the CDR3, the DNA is TGTGCCAGCACCCTAGAGGGAGTAGGCACAGATACGCAGTATTTT.

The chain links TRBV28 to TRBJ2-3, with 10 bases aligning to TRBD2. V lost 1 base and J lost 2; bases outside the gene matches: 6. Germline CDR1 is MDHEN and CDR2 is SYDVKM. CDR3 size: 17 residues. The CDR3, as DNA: TGTGCCAGCAGTTTATTCCAACTAGCGGGGTCCACAGATACGCAGTATTTT. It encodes CASSLFQLAGSTDTQYF.

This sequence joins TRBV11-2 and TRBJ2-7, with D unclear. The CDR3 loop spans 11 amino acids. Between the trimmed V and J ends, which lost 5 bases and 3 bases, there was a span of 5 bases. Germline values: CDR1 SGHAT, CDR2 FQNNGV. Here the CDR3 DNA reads TGTGCCAGCAGCCAAAACTACGAGCAGTACTTC. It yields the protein CASSQNYEQYF.

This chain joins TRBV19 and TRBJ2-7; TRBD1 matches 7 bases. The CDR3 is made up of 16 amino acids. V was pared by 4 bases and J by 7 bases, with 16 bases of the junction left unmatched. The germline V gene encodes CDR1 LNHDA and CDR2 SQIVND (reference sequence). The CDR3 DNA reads TGTGCCAGTAGTACTCCCCCGGGACAGACCCCTAGGGAGCAGTACTTC. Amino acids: CASSTPPGQTPREQYF. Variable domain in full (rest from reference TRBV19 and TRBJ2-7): DGGITQSPKYLFRKEGQNVTLSCEQNLNHDAMYWYRQDPGQGLRLIYYSQIVNDFQKGDIAEGYSVSREKKESFPLTVTSAQKNPTAFYLCASSTPPGQTPREQYFGPGTRLTVT.

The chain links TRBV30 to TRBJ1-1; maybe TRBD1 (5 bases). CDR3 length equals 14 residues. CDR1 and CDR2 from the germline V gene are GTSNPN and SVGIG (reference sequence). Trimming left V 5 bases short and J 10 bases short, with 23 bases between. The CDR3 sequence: CAWELKGVLNGAFF. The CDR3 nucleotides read TGTGCCTGGGAGTTAAAAGGGGTTTTGAATGGAGCTTTCTTT.

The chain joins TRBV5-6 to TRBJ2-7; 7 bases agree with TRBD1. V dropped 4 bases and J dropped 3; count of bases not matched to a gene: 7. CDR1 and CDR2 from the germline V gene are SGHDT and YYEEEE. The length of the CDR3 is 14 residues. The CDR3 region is CASSPDRAYYEQYF. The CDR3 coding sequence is TGTGCCAGCAGCCCCGACAGGGCTTACTACGAGCAGTACTTC.